Below are 24 T cell receptor beta chains sequenced from a single sample in a study of shared clonotypes between healthy human individuals. Sequencing was performed with immunoSEQ multiplex PCR; in TCRdb, only in-frame clones are kept and a portion is missing. The sample includes under 1,900,000 clones, just under 99% seen only once; the top ten take 0.36%. The sequenced material came from naive CD4+ T cells sorted from blood. The subset: CD45RA+ positively selected. The receptors derive from a man aged 25 to 40 in good health.

The chain is built from TRBV18 and TRBJ1-5; D is unclear. The V end was cut by 3 bases, the J end by 7 bases, with 10 bases between. The CDR3 loop spans 13 amino acids. Germline V CDR1 and CDR2: KGHSH, LQKENI. CDR3 protein: CASSPTIRQPQHF. CDR3 in DNA: TGTGCCAGCTCACCCACAATACGGCAGCCCCAGCATTTT.

The chain has TRBV10-3 and TRBJ2-3; 7 nucleotides align to TRBD2. Germline values: CDR1 ENHRY, CDR2 SYGVKD. CDR3 size: 16 residues. V gave up 5 bases and J gave up 1 base; unmatched junction bases: 9. As DNA, the CDR3 is TGTGCCATCAGTTCAGCCCCTAGCGGTCGCACAGATACGCAGTATTTT. Translated: CAISSAPSGRTDTQYF.

The chain employs TRBV28 and TRBJ2-2, with D uncertain. The CDR3 contains 13 residues. Between the trimmed V and J ends, which lost 3 bases and 5 bases, there was a span of 7 bases. Per the germline V gene, CDR1 is MDHEN and CDR2 is SYDVKM. The CDR3 DNA follows: TGTGCCAGCAGTTTGGGTTTTACCGGGGAGCTGTTTTTT. Amino acid sequence: CASSLGFTGELFF.

This clone was observed once. The chain combines TRBV7-7 with TRBJ2-1; 8 bases map to TRBD2. The CDR3 is made up of 15 amino acids. J was trimmed by 5 bases and V by 2 bases; bases with no gene match: 5. Germline V gives CDR1 SSHAT, CDR2 FNYEAQ (reference sequence). CDR3: CASSLWAGGNNEQFF. CDR3 DNA sequence: TGTGCCAGCAGCTTATGGGCGGGAGGAAACAATGAGCAGTTCTTC. The variable domain in full, completed from reference TRBV7-7 and TRBJ2-1, reads GAGVSQSPRYKVTKRGQDVTLRCDPISSHATLYWYQQALGQGPEFLTYFNYEAQPDKSGLPSDRFSAERPEGSISTLTIQRTEQRDSAMYRCASSLWAGGNNEQFFGPGTRLTVL.

This clone has a single count. The gene calls are TRBV18 and TRBJ1-4, with 8 bases that match TRBD1. The germline CDR1 and CDR2 sequences are KGHSH and LQKENI. With 5 bases clipped from V and 4 bases from J, the junction kept 6 bases outside the gene matches. The CDR3 runs to 15 residues. CDR3 region: CASSTTGGFNEKLFF. The CDR3 region has the DNA TGTGCCAGCTCAACTACAGGGGGGTTTAATGAAAAACTGTTTTTT.

This CDR3 is CASGVDWEIYGYTF. CDR3 sequence (DNA): TGTGCCAGCGGGGTTGACTGGGAAATCTATGGCTACACCTTC. This chain uses TRBV28 with TRBJ1-2; D gene unclear. There are 14 residues in the CDR3. Germline V gene data show CDR1 as MDHEN and CDR2 as SYDVKM. Trimming stripped 8 bases from V and 4 bases from J, with 17 bases between.

The genes are TRBV9 and TRBJ2-4, with 10 bases matching TRBD2. Germline CDR1 is SGDLS and CDR2 is YYNGEE. The junction had 9 bases not matched to a gene; V was cut back by 0 bases and J by 6 bases. This CDR3 is built from 17 residues. CDR3 DNA sequence: TGTGCCAGCAGCGTAGACGGTATGAGCGGGAGGGGAAACATTCAGTACTTC. This translates into CASSVDGMSGRGNIQYF.

The J gene is TRBJ2-7, the V gene TRBV11-2; D unresolved. CDR1 is SGHAT, CDR2 FQNNGV, per germline. The CDR3 is 16 residues long. Trimming pared 5 bases from V and 0 bases from J, leaving 17 bases between. CDR3 in DNA: TGTGCCAGCAGCCCCCGGACGGTCCAGGTCTCCTACGAGCAGTACTTC. Amino acids: CASSPRTVQVSYEQYF.

The J gene is TRBJ2-3, the V gene TRBV13; D might be TRBD2 (5 bases). The CDR3 consists of 15 residues. V was trimmed by 3 bases and J by 0 bases, leaving 10 bases between them. In germline, CDR1 is PRHDT, CDR2 FYEKMQ (reference sequence). The CDR3 loop reads CASSLGGLSTDTQYF. The CDR3 coding sequence is TGTGCCAGCAGCTTGGGCGGGCTAAGCACAGATACGCAGTATTTT.

The V and J genes are TRBV9 and TRBJ2-7; 10 bases agree with TRBD2. CDR3 length equals 17 residues. Germline CDR1 reads SGDLS; CDR2 reads YYNGEE. The J segment lost 5 bases and the V segment lost 0 bases, leaving 11 bases of the junction unmatched. The CDR3 DNA is TGTGCCAGCAGCGTAGGAAGGCGGCTAGCGGGAGAGGACGAGCAGTACTTC. Protein sequence: CASSVGRRLAGEDEQYF.

The chain joins TRBV9 to TRBJ2-3, with 7 bases matching TRBD2. The V and J ends lost 1 base and 2 bases, in that order; junction bases with no gene match: 7. The V gene's germline CDR1 is SGDLS and CDR2 YYNGEE. The CDR3 loop spans 16 amino acids. The CDR3 bases are TGTGCCAGCAGCGTACTTTCTAGCGGTTTCACAGATACGCAGTATTTT. Encoded protein: CASSVLSSGFTDTQYF.

The chain is built from TRBV27 and TRBJ1-2; D gene unclear. From germline, CDR1 is MNHEY and CDR2 SMNVEV (reference sequence). This CDR3 contains 12 residues. The V and J ends lost 2 bases and 8 bases respectively, with 9 bases between them. CDR3 sequence (DNA): TGTGCCAGCAGTTTAAGGAGTTTGGGCTACACCTTC. Protein sequence: CASSLRSLGYTF.

This clone turned up a few times. Other DNA sequences within the sample encode an identical CDR3. V usage is TRBV5-1 and J usage is TRBJ1-2; D possibly corresponds to TRBD1 (6 bases). The V and J ends lost 0 bases and 2 bases respectively, with 8 bases between them. Germline assignment: CDR1 SGHRS and CDR2 YFSETQ. The CDR3 extends over 14 amino acids. CDR3 residues: CASSLGQGNYGYTF. The CDR3 coding sequence is TGCGCCAGCAGCTTGGGGCAGGGGAACTATGGCTACACCTTC.

The gene calls are TRBV4-1 and TRBJ2-7, with D hard to call. The CDR3 is made up of 17 amino acids. The V end lost 1 base, the J end lost 2 bases, and 18 bases lay between the germline ends. CDR1 MGHRA and CDR2 YSYEKL come from the germline V gene. CDR3 protein: CASSQVGSPAVTYEQYF. DNA for the CDR3: TGCGCCAGCAGCCAAGTCGGTTCGCCGGCAGTAACCTACGAGCAGTACTTC.

The chain joins TRBV19 to TRBJ2-2; 7 bases match TRBD2. The CDR3 totals 14 residues. Germline V CDR1 and CDR2: LNHDA, SQIVND (reference sequence). V was pared by 7 bases and J by 5 bases, with 7 bases of the junction left unmatched. The CDR3 DNA is TGTGCCAGTACGACTAGCAGAAGTACCGGGGAGCTGTTTTTT. Translated: CASTTSRSTGELFF.

The chain carries TRBV7-9 and TRBJ2-1; TRBD2 matches at 7 bases. The CDR3 has 17 amino acids. V dropped 5 bases and J dropped 5; count of bases not matched to a gene: 15. Germline lookup yields CDR1 SEHNR and CDR2 FQNEAQ (reference sequence). In nucleotides, the CDR3 is TGTGCCAGCAGCCCCAGAGGCCGGCGGGGGAAAAACAATGAGCAGTTCTTC. Amino acid sequence: CASSPRGRRGKNNEQFF.

The rearrangement uses TRBV5-1 and TRBJ2-5, with 9 bases that match TRBD2. Germline lookup yields CDR1 SGHRS and CDR2 YFSETQ. The junction had 13 bases not matched to a gene; V was cut back by 0 bases and J by 4 bases. The CDR3 sequence is 18 residues long. Here the CDR3 reads CASSLGLAASSSGETQYF. In DNA form, the CDR3 reads TGCGCCAGCAGCTTGGGACTAGCGGCTTCATCGTCAGGAGAGACCCAGTACTTC.

The rearrangement links TRBV18 to TRBJ2-7, with 7 positions matching TRBD1. Germline lookup yields CDR1 KGHSH and CDR2 LQKENI. This CDR3 has 18 residues. V shed 3 bases, J shed 2 bases, and the junction held 16 bases outside the gene matches. The CDR3 region is CASSPLAPGTVHPYEQYF. CDR3 sequence (DNA): TGTGCCAGCTCACCCCTAGCCCCGGGGACAGTTCATCCCTACGAGCAGTACTTC.

The rearrangement uses TRBV5-5 and TRBJ1-1, with D hard to call. Germline lookup yields CDR1 SGHKS and CDR2 YYEKEE (reference sequence). This CDR3 spans 17 amino acids. Trimming left V 0 bases short and J 0 bases short, with 15 bases between. CDR3 nucleotides: TGTGCCAGCAGCTTGGCGGTTTGGAGGTGGATGAACACTGAAGCTTTCTTT. This sequence encodes CASSLAVWRWMNTEAFF.

Remarks on this clone: Germline is not matched at one junction end, which may reflect a read error. This chain joins TRBV4-3 and TRBJ2-7; D tentatively fits TRBD1 or TRBD2 (5 bases each). CDR1 is LGHNA and CDR2 is YSLEER in the germline V gene. The CDR3 extends over 14 amino acids. The CDR3 here is CASSQSRTGTIMWF. The CDR3 nucleotides are TGCGCCAGCAGCCAGTCCCGTACGGGGACGATCATGTGGTTC.

J is TRBJ1-5 and V is TRBV5-1; D might be TRBD1 (6 bases). The V end was cut by 4 bases, the J end by 6 bases, with 14 bases between. The CDR3 is made up of 14 amino acids. In germline, CDR1 is SGHRS, CDR2 YFSETQ. CDR3 loop: CASSPRGAGQPQHF. As DNA, the CDR3 is TGCGCCAGCAGCCCTCGGGGGGCGGGTCAGCCCCAGCATTTT.

The V call is TRBV2, the J call TRBJ2-1; 9 bases align to TRBD2. V shed 10 bases, J shed 3 bases, and the junction held 22 bases outside the gene matches. Germline CDR1 SNHLY, CDR2 FYNNEI. The CDR3 spans 19 residues. CDR3 protein: CAIKPRGASGNLVYNEQFF. CDR3 bases: TGTGCCATCAAGCCACGGGGGGCTAGCGGGAATCTAGTCTACAATGAGCAGTTCTTC. Looking up the rest from reference TRBV2 and TRBJ2-1 gives the full variable domain: EPEVTQTPSHQVTQMGQEVILRCVPISNHLYFYWYRQILGQKVEFLVSFYNNEISEKSEIFDDQFSVERPDGSNFTLKIRSTKLEDSAMYFCAIKPRGASGNLVYNEQFFGPGTRLTVL.

The genes are TRBV5-4 and TRBJ2-3; TRBD2 matches at 8 bases. The CDR3 runs 16 residues. The J segment lost 5 bases and the V segment lost 1 base, leaving 9 bases of the junction unmatched. The germline V gene encodes CDR1 SGHNT and CDR2 YYREEE (reference sequence). The CDR3 DNA reads TGTGCCAGCAGCTTGATAACGGGAGGGCTGGGAGATACGCAGTATTTT. Translation gives CASSLITGGLGDTQYF.

The chain joins TRBV18 to TRBJ2-3; unclear D gene. Trimming stripped 0 bases from V and 3 bases from J, with 7 bases between. The CDR3 loop spans 14 amino acids. CDR1 and CDR2 (germline): KGHSH, LQKENI. DNA for the CDR3: TGTGCCAGCTCACCACCCGGATTAACAGATACGCAGTATTTT. It specifies CASSPPGLTDTQYF.